This TCR beta chain derives from a study of blood T cells in healthy people across ages. The use of a sample-barcoded 5' primer and a J-beta primer mix characterized a second PCR of roughly 6 to 11 cycles. TCRdb called the 5' RACE reads again in MiXCR, with one record for every CDR3 protein. Of around 1.5 million distinct CDR3 sequences listed, approximately 60% are singletons. This clonotype was counted a few times. This CDR3 spans 11 amino acids. Germline CDR1 is DFQATT and CDR2 is SNEGSKA (reference sequence). The ends lost 6 bases at V and 5 bases at J; junction bases unmatched: 4. The TCR sequence derives from a man younger than 35 in good health. Sequences were obtained from blood. V gene TRBV20-1 combines with J gene TRBJ2-7; 7 bases match TRBD1. CDR3 DNA: TGCAGTGCGCCGACAGGGAACGAGCAGTACTTC. Translated: CSAPTGNEQYF.